This TCR beta chain stems from a study of T cell repertoires in cytomegalovirus infection. General observations from the study: What dominated the ex vivo response were HLA-C-restricted CMV-specific TCR beta clonotypes. The cumulative frequency of public TCR beta families distinguished individuals who carried CMV together with the relevant HLA.

This clonotype was counted only a few times. Its antigen is as yet unknown. MiXCR, run by TCRdb on the reads, gives a single entry per CDR3 protein. The repertoire consists of around 900,000 distinct CDR3 sequences, with around 32% occurring once and the leading ten covering under 15%. The sample consisted of cultured CD8+ T cells from PBMCs, taken from culture after CMV antigen stimulation. The TCR sequence derives from a human donor in good health (CMV status not recorded). Some clones in this sample may be carry-over from other donors' samples.

CDR3 in DNA: TGTGCCAGCAGTGAATACTTCCCAACTGGGGCCAACGTCCTGACTTTC. This gives the protein CASSEYFPTGANVLTF. This sequence joins TRBV25-1 and TRBJ2-6; D gene unclear. Trimming left V 0 bases short and J 2 bases short, with 8 bases between. CDR3 length: 16 residues. Per the germline V gene, CDR1 is MGHDK and CDR2 is SYGVNS.